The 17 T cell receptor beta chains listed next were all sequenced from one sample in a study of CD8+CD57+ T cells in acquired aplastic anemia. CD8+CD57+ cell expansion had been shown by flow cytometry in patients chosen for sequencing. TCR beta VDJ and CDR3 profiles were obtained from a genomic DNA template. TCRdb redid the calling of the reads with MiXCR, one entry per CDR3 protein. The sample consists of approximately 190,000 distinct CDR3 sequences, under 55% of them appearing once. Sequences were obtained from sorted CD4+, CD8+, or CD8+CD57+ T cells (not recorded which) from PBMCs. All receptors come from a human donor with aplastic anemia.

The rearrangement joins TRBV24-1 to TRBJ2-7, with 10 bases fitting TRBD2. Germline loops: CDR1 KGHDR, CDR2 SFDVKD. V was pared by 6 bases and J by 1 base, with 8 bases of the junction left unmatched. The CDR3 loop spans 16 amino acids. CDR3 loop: CATSPSRTSGSYEQYF. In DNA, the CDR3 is TGTGCCACCAGTCCATCTCGGACTAGCGGATCCTACGAGCAGTACTTC.

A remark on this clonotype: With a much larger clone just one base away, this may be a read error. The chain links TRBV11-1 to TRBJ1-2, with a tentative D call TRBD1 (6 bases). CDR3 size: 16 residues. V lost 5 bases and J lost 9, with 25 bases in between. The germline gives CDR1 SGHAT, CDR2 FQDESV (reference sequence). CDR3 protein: CASSLPSRGGALSYTF. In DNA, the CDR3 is TGTGCCAGCAGCCTACCATCACGGGGGGGGGCCCTGAGCTACACCTTC.

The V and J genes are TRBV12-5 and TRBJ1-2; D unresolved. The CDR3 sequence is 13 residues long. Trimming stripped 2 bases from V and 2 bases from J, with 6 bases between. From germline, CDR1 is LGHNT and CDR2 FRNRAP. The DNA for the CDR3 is TGTGCTAGTGGTTTGTGGCAGAACTATGGCTACACCTTC. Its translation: CASGLWQNYGYTF.

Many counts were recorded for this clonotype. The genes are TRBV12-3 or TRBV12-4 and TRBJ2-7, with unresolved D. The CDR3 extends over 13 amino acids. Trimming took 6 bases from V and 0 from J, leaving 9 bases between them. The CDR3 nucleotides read TGTGCCAGCAGACTCGGGCCCTCCTACGAGCAGTACTTC. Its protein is CASRLGPSYEQYF.

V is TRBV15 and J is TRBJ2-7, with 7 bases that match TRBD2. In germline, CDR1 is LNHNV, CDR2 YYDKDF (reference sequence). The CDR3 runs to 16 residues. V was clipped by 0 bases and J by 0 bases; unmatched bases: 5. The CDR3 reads CATSRDLGGTSYEQYF. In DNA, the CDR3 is TGTGCCACCAGCAGAGACCTGGGGGGGACCTCCTACGAGCAGTACTTC.

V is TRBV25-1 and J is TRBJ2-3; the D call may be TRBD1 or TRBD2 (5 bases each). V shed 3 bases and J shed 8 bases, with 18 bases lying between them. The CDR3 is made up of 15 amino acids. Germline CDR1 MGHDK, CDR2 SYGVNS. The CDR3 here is CASSDRYRDQGTQYF. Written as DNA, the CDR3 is TGTGCCAGCAGTGATCGTTACCGGGACCAGGGTACGCAGTATTTT.

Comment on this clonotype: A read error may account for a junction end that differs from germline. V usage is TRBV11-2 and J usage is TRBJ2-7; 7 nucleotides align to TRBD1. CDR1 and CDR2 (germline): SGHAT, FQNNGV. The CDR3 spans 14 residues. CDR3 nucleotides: TGTGCCAGCAGTCTCACGACAGGGATCTACGGGCAGTACTTC. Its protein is CASSLTTGIYGQYF.

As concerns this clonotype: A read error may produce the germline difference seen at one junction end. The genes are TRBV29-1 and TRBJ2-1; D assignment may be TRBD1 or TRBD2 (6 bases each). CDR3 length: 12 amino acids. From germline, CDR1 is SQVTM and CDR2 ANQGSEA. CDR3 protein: CSVGGASKWRDF. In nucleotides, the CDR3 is TGCAGCGTTGGGGGGGCATCTAAGTGGAGAGACTTC.

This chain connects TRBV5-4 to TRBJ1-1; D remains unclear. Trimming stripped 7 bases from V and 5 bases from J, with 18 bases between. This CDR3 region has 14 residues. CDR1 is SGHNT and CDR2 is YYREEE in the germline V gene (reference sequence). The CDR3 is CASYSVGGSTEAFF. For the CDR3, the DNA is TGTGCCAGCTACTCCGTGGGCGGGAGTACTGAAGCTTTCTTT. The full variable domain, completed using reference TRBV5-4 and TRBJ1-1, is ETGVTQSPTHLIKTRGQQVTLRCSSQSGHNTVSWYQQALGQGPQFIFQYYREEENGRGNFPPRFSGLQFPNYSSELNVNALELDDSALYLCASYSVGGSTEAFFGQGTRLTVV.

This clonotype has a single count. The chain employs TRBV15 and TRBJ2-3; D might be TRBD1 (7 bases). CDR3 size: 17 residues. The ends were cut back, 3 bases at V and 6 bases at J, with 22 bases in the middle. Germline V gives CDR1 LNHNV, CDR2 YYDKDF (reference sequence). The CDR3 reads CATSSAAGGGFGDTQYF. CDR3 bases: TGTGCCACCAGCAGCGCCGCAGGGGGAGGATTTGGCGATACGCAGTATTTT.

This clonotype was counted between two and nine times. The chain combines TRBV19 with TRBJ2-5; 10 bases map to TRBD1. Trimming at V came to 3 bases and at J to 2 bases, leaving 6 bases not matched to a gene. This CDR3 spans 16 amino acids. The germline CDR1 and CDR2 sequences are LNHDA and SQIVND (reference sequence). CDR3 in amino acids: CASSMTGGEGQETQYF. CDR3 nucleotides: TGTGCCAGTAGTATGACAGGGGGCGAAGGTCAAGAGACCCAGTACTTC.

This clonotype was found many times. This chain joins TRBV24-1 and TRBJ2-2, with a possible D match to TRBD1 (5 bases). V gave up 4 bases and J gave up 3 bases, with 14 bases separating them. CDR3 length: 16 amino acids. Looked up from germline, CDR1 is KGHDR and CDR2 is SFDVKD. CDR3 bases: TGTGCCACCAGTGACCTCAAGGTCAGGGACACCGGGGAGCTGTTTTTT. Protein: CATSDLKVRDTGELFF.

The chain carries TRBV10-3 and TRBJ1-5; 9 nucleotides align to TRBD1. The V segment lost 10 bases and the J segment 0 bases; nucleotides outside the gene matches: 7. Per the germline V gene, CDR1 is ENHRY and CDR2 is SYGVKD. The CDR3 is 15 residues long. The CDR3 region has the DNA TGTGCCAGCTGGAGGGACAGGGCTAGCAATCAGCCCCAGCATTTT. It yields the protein CASWRDRASNQPQHF.

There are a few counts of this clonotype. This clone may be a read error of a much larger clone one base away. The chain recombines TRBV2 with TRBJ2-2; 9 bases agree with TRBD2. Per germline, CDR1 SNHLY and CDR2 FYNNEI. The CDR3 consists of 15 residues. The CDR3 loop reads CASKSLAGGTGGLFF. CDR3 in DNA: TGTGCCAGCAAAAGTCTGGCGGGGGGGACCGGGGGGCTGTTTTTT.

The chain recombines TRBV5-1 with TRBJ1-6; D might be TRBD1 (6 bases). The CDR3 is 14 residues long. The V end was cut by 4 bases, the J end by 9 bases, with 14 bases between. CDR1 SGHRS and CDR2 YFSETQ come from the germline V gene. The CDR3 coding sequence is TGCGCCAGCAGCCCGCAGGGGAGGGGTTCACCCCTCCACTTT. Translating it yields CASSPQGRGSPLHF.

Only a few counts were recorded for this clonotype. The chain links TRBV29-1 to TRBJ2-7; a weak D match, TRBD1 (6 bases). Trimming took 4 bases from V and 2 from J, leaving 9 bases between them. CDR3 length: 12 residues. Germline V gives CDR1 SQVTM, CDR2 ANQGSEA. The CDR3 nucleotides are TGCAGCGTTGTCACAGGGCCCTACGAGCAGTACTTC. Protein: CSVVTGPYEQYF.

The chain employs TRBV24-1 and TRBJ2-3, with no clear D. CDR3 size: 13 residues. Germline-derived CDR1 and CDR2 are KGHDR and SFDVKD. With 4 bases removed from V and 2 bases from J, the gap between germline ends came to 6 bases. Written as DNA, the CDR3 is TGTGCCACCAGTGAACACTACACAGATACGCAGTATTTT. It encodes CATSEHYTDTQYF.